The clone carrying this T cell receptor beta chain was seen ten or more times. This entry is derived from a study of regulatory T cells in long-lasting Graves disease. Investigators prepared the TCR beta libraries by applying iRepertoire HTBI primers and Arm-PCR of CDR3 regions. TCRdb redid the calling of the multiplex PCR reads with MiXCR, one entry per CDR3 protein. The top ten clones hold roughly 8.9% of a sample with over 450,000 distinct CDR3 sequences, around 13% of them seen once. Time point indicated: newly diagnosed GD, antithyroid drugs for less than 3 months. Researchers made the TCR library from RNA that was extracted from PBMCs. Germline values: CDR1 SGDLS, CDR2 YYNGEE. The CDR3 runs 16 residues. V lost 0 bases and J lost 7, with 17 bases in between. The sample also formed part of further work on T cells in Graves' hyperthyroidism and ophthalmopathy. From that second work: Primed by the HTBI set, a first-round RT-PCR was run on the TCR CDR3.

The origin of this receptor is a woman in her twenties or thirties with Graves disease. Sequences were derived from peripheral blood mononuclear cells (PBMCs), sampled at new diagnosis, from a patient treated with antithyroid drugs. The rearrangement links TRBV9 to TRBJ2-1; D is perhaps TRBD2 (5 bases). The CDR3 sequence is CASSVDVTRGGNEQFF. The DNA of the CDR3 is TGTGCCAGCAGCGTAGACGTGACACGGGGTGGGAATGAGCAGTTCTTC.